The clone carrying this T cell receptor (beta chain) was seen a handful of times. The data belong to a study of blood T cell repertoires in COVID-19. Study-wide context: Donors in the United States, Italy and Spain gave samples during acute or convalescent COVID-19. T cells, B-cell-depleted T cells, or PBMCs provided the cDNA or gDNA that served as material.

CDR3 size: 16 residues. The V end was cut by 7 bases, the J end by 0 bases, with 19 bases between. Germline V gene lookup returns CDR1 SGHKS and CDR2 YYEKEE (reference sequence). Methods used by the authors: Reference gene primers were amplified, and this amplification served to estimate nucleated cell counts. Sequencing was performed with immunoSEQ multiplex PCR; in TCRdb, only in-frame clones are kept and a portion is missing. That table is the source of V, J and clone size, and D and trimming were worked out from the DNA. The sample includes just over 650,000 clones, around 90% of them seen just once.

The rearrangement links TRBV5-5 to TRBJ1-1; maybe TRBD1 (6 bases). The sequencing input was peripheral blood. This clonotype was sampled from a woman younger than 35 with acute or convalescent COVID-19. The CDR3 protein is CASDIGDTLMNTEAFF. The CDR3 bases are TGTGCCAGCGATATAGGGGACACCCTCATGAACACTGAAGCTTTCTTT.